What follows describes a single T cell receptor beta chain. V trimming: 3 bases; J trimming: 4 bases; junction bases outside the gene matches: 7. The CDR3 has 15 residues. CDR1 and CDR2 (germline): SGDLS, YYNGEE. Produced via immunoSEQ multiplex PCR; TCRdb's table is partial and in-frame only. This table has about 73,000 clones, more than 85% appearing once. This sample was included in a study of OX40 agonist ivuxolimab in advanced cancers. The material sequenced was CD4+ or CD8+ T cells sorted from blood, taken in a trial of the OX40 agonist ivuxolimab. V and J are TRBV9 and TRBJ1-2; 9 bases fit TRBD1. The sequence was obtained from an adult with an advanced solid tumor such as melanoma, head and neck, liver or kidney cancer. CDR3 sequence: CASSATGGGIYGYTF. CDR3 sequence (DNA): TGTGCCAGCAGCGCCACAGGGGGCGGAATCTATGGCTACACCTTC.